This is a list of T cell receptor beta chains from one sample in a study of shared clonotypes between healthy human individuals. TCRdb keeps only in-frame clones here, not all; method: immunoSEQ multiplex PCR. The table lists 780,000 or so clones, 72% of them singletons. The sample taken for sequencing was memory CD4+ T cells sorted from blood. The receptors shown here come from a woman under 40 in good health. The CDR3 runs from the conserved cysteine through the conserved F or W. The order of the fields is D gene, J gene, clone size, V gene, CDR3 length, CDR3 protein, CDR3 DNA. D genes are given only for firm matches. The size field is filled for only some rows; it gives once, few, many or a size class.

>TRBD2|TRBJ2-7|NA|TRBV28|21
CASSSSPGKSGTSGGFYEQYF
TGTGCCAGCAGTTCTTCCCCAGGGAAGTCCGGGACTAGCGGGGGTTTTTACGAGCAGTACTTC
>TRBD2|TRBJ2-5|NA|TRBV23-1|14
CASSWEGRRETQYF
TGCGCCAGCAGTTGGGAGGGCCGACGGGAGACCCAGTACTTC
>NA|TRBJ2-5|NA|TRBV10-1|13
CASSKRGQETQYF
TGCGCCAGCAGTAAAAGGGGGCAAGAGACCCAGTACTTC
>TRBD2|TRBJ2-2|NA|TRBV2|17
CASSVTSGRANTGELFF
TGTGCCAGCAGCGTGACTAGCGGGAGAGCGAACACCGGGGAGCTGTTTTTT
>TRBD1|TRBJ1-2|NA|TRBV28|16
CASSPSMGQGARGYTF
TGTGCCAGCAGTCCATCCATGGGACAGGGGGCGCGTGGCTACACCTTC
>NA|TRBJ2-4|few|TRBV7-2|16
CASSLTVGTAKNIQYF
TGTGCCAGCAGCTTAACCGTAGGGACAGCCAAAAACATTCAGTACTTC
>NA|TRBJ2-7|NA|TRBV6-1|13
CASSSEEAYEQYF
TGTGCCAGCAGCTCGGAGGAGGCTTACGAGCAGTACTTC
>TRBD1|TRBJ1-2|NA|TRBV7-2|16
CASSLRGGANNYGYTF
TGTGCCAGCAGCCTTAGAGGGGGCGCAAATAATTATGGCTACACCTTC
>NA|TRBJ2-1|NA|TRBV7-9|14
CASSLVGSLDEQFF
TGTGCCAGCAGCTTAGTGGGTAGCCTGGATGAGCAGTTCTTC
>NA|TRBJ1-1|NA|TRBV10-1|13
CASTPDSYTEAFF
TGCGCCAGCACCCCGGACAGTTACACTGAAGCTTTCTTT
>NA|TRBJ2-4|NA|TRBV28|15
CASSLGQIAKNIQYF
TGTGCCAGCAGTCTTGGACAGATAGCCAAAAACATTCAGTACTTC
>NA|TRBJ2-2|NA|TRBV30|14
CAWSAWQGSGELFF
TGTGCCTGGAGTGCGTGGCAGGGCAGCGGGGAGCTGTTTTTT
>NA|TRBJ1-3|NA|TRBV28|14
CASSFESFGNTIYF
TGTGCCAGCAGTTTCGAGTCGTTTGGAAACACCATATATTTT
>NA|TRBJ1-5|once|TRBV27|14
CASRGVYSNQPQHF
TGTGCCAGCAGGGGGGTGTATAGCAATCAGCCCCAGCATTTT
>TRBD2|TRBJ2-7|many|TRBV6-1|15
CASTMLAGGSYEQYF
TGTGCCAGCACTATGCTAGCGGGAGGTTCCTACGAGCAGTACTTC
>NA|TRBJ1-4|NA|TRBV5-4|15
CASSLASGANEKLFF
TGTGCCAGCAGCTTGGCGTCTGGGGCTAATGAAAAACTGTTTTTT
>NA|TRBJ2-7|NA|TRBV6-6|10
CASLDTEQYF
TGTGCCAGCCTGGACACCGAGCAGTACTTC
>TRBD1|TRBJ1-1|NA|TRBV7-2|13
CASSKTGTDEAFF
TGTGCCAGCAGCAAGACCGGGACAGATGAAGCTTTCTTT
>NA|TRBJ2-7|NA|TRBV5-1|14
CASSLDGSSYEQYF
TGCGCCAGCAGCTTGGACGGGAGTAGCTACGAGCAGTACTTC
>NA|TRBJ1-3|few|TRBV28|13
CASSTPTGRTIYF
TGTGCCAGCAGCACACCAACAGGGCGCACCATATATTTT
>NA|TRBJ2-7|NA|TRBV15|15
CATSRDKKGPYEQYF
TGTGCCACCAGCAGAGATAAAAAGGGGCCCTACGAGCAGTACTTC
>NA|TRBJ1-6|NA|TRBV27|13
CASSFGGPSPLHF
TGTGCCAGCAGTTTCGGGGGGCCCTCACCCCTCCACTTT
>NA|TRBJ1-1|NA|TRBV7-2|14
CASSLQGVGTEAFF
TGTGCCAGCAGCTTGCAGGGAGTAGGCACTGAAGCTTTCTTT
>NA|TRBJ2-6|NA|TRBV19|14
CASRTETGANVLTF
TGTGCCAGTAGGACAGAGACTGGGGCCAACGTCCTGACTTTC
>NA|TRBJ1-1|NA|TRBV10-1|16
CASSELRQFWNTEAFF
TGCGCCAGCAGTGAGTTGAGACAGTTTTGGAACACTGAAGCTTTCTTT
>NA|TRBJ1-2|NA|TRBV5-6|15
CASSLMPDSNYGYTF
TGTGCCAGCAGCTTGATGCCCGACAGTAACTATGGCTACACCTTC
>TRBD2|TRBJ2-5|NA|TRBV7-2|14
CASSSQREKETQYF
TGTGCCAGCAGCTCCCAGCGGGAGAAAGAGACCCAGTACTTC
>TRBD1|TRBJ1-5|NA|TRBV7-2|16
CASSSRGDRGLQPQHF
TGTGCCAGCAGCTCCCGGGGGGACAGGGGGCTACAGCCCCAGCATTTT
>TRBD1|TRBJ1-3|NA|TRBV7-2|17
CASSLDRQGAKGNTIYF
TGTGCCAGCAGCTTAGACAGACAGGGGGCTAAGGGAAACACCATATATTTT
>TRBD1|TRBJ1-3|few|TRBV11-2|16
CASSFQTGAHGDTIYF
TGTGCCAGCAGCTTCCAGACAGGGGCGCATGGAGACACCATATATTTT
>NA|TRBJ2-5|few|TRBV7-2|12
CASSPERETQYF
TGTGCCAGCAGCCCCGAACGGGAGACCCAGTACTTC
>NA|TRBJ2-1|NA|TRBV7-9|15
CASTRDLRFYNEQFF
TGTGCCAGCACCAGGGACCTCAGATTTTACAATGAGCAGTTCTTC
>NA|TRBJ2-5|NA|TRBV5-8|12
CASSQGVPTQYF
TGTGCCAGCAGCCAAGGGGTTCCGACCCAGTACTTC
>TRBD1|TRBJ1-4|NA|TRBV28|16
CASSPRGEGGNEKLFF
TGTGCCAGCAGTCCCAGGGGGGAGGGAGGGAATGAAAAACTGTTTTTT
>NA|TRBJ2-6|many|TRBV27|19
CASTTKWWDTSSGANVLTF
TGTGCCAGCACCACCAAGTGGTGGGACACCAGCTCTGGGGCCAACGTCCTGACTTTC
>TRBD2|TRBJ2-3|once|TRBV28|15
CASSSPAGAADTQYF
TGTGCCAGCAGTTCACCAGCGGGAGCGGCAGATACGCAGTATTTT
>NA|TRBJ1-1|NA|TRBV6-5|14
CASSPPTRNTEAFF
TGTGCCAGCAGTCCCCCGACGCGGAACACTGAAGCTTTCTTT
>TRBD2|TRBJ2-7|once|TRBV11-1|15
CASSPKISGSYEQYF
TGTGCCAGCAGCCCGAAGATTAGCGGGAGTTACGAGCAGTACTTC
>NA|TRBJ2-7|few|TRBV5-5|13
CASSLRQGYEQYF
TGTGCCAGCAGCTTGCGCCAGGGGTACGAGCAGTACTTC
>TRBD2|TRBJ2-1|NA|TRBV11-3|16
CASSPLGLAGGNEQFF
TGTGCCAGCAGCCCACTCGGACTAGCGGGAGGCAATGAGCAGTTCTTC
>TRBD1|TRBJ2-1|NA|TRBV9|16
CASSVTGTGFYNEQFF
TGTGCCAGCAGCGTTACCGGGACAGGGTTTTACAATGAGCAGTTCTTC
>NA|TRBJ1-2|NA|TRBV5-1|14
CASSLAQADYGYTF
TGCGCCAGCAGCTTGGCCCAGGCTGACTATGGCTACACCTTC
>TRBD1|TRBJ1-2|NA|TRBV7-2|13
CASSPYDRVSYTF
TGTGCCAGCAGCCCCTACGACAGGGTTAGCTACACCTTC
>TRBD2|TRBJ2-7|NA|TRBV5-1|17
CASSLAGLAGVPYEQYF
TGCGCCAGCAGCTTGGCGGGACTAGCGGGAGTGCCCTACGAGCAGTACTTC
>NA|TRBJ2-5|NA|TRBV15|15
CATSNRRGGEETQYF
TGTGCCACCAGCAACCGGCGTGGAGGGGAAGAGACCCAGTACTTC
>NA|TRBJ1-1|NA|TRBV7-2|12
CASSRGIGEAFF
TGTGCCAGCAGCCGTGGCATCGGTGAAGCTTTCTTT
>NA|TRBJ2-1|few|TRBV20-1|10
CSAQGNEQFF
TGCAGTGCTCAGGGCAATGAGCAGTTCTTC
>TRBD2|TRBJ2-5|NA|TRBV5-1|13
CASSFSGEETQYF
TGCGCCAGCAGCTTCAGCGGGGAAGAGACCCAGTACTTC